The clone carrying this T cell receptor (beta chain) was picked up a small number of times. CDR3 size: 14 residues. V gave up 0 bases and J gave up 0 bases, with 5 bases separating them. Germline CDR1 MGHRA, CDR2 YSYEKL. This sample was taken from a study of Graves' ophthalmopathy and Graves' hyperthyroidism. RNA transcripts were the template, and TCR beta CDR3 regions were amplified from them. First-round RT-PCR relied on HTBI primers, and a second-round multiplex PCR came next. TCRdb used MiXCR to reprocess the multiplex PCR reads, holding one entry per CDR3 protein. The profile covers 740,000 or so distinct CDR3 sequences, with 40% appearing a single time and 40% to 55% taken by the ten largest. With a duration under 3 months, ophthalmopathy in the donors showed moderate-to-severe activity, CAS ≥3 and NOSPECS ≥4. The starting material, roughly 9.7 ml of fresh peripheral blood, provided the PBMCs.

The origin of this receptor is an adult man with Graves' ophthalmopathy. The J gene is TRBJ1-2, the V gene TRBV4-1; D ambiguous. Sequenced: peripheral blood. CDR3 sequence reads: CASSQEGSNYGYTF. Here the CDR3 DNA reads TGCGCCAGCAGCCAAGAGGGTTCTAACTATGGCTACACCTTC.